This record concerns one T cell receptor (beta chain) sequence. Its matching antigen is unknown. The sample originates from a study of T cell responses to AZD1222 COVID-19 vaccine. Across the study: Both about-4-week and about-12-week second-dose recipients were combined. Study conclusions and caveats: AZD1222 recipients seropositive at baseline numbered only six or seven. Unmutated variant regions are reportedly targeted by nearly half of spike-specific TCRs.

Produced via immunoSEQ multiplex PCR; TCRdb's table is partial and in-frame only. The profile covers roughly 100,000 clones, with 90% appearing a single time and around 4.8% taken by the ten largest. The CDR3 has 14 amino acids. The germline V gene has CDR1 ENHRY and CDR2 SYGVKD. Trimming took 7 bases from V and 4 from J; bases not matched to a gene: 9. The rearrangement links TRBV10-3 to TRBJ1-2, with 7 bases lining up with TRBD1. Sequenced material: peripheral blood, taken on day 0 of AZD1222 vaccination. This sequence originates from an adult in good health. The CDR3 loop reads CAITREGASYGYTF. CDR3 DNA: TGTGCCATCACTAGAGAGGGGGCAAGCTATGGCTACACCTTC.